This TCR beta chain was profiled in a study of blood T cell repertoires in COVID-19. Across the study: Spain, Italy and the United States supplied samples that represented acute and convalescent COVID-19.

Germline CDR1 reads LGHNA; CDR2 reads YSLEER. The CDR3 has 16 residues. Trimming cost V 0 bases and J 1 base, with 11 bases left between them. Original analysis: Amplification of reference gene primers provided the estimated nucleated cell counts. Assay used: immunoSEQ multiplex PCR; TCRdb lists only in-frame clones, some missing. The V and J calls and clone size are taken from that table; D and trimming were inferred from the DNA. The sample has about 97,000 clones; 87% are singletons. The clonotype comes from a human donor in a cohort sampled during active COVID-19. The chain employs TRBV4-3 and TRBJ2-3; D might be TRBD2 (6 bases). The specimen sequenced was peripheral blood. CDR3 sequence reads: CASSQDGASGTDTQYF. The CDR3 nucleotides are TGCGCCAGCAGCCAAGATGGAGCTAGCGGCACAGATACGCAGTATTTT.